The entry below gives a single TCR beta chain sequence along with its context. The sample belongs to a study of cytomegalovirus exposure and HLA in healthy donors. Germline-derived CDR1 and CDR2 are GTSNPN and SVGIG (reference sequence). V lost 2 bases and J lost 0, with 13 bases in between. The CDR3 sequence is 16 residues long. The study ran its PCR with 60 Vbeta and 13 Jbeta primers. Some clones are missing from TCRdb's copy, which holds only in-frame ones; the method was immunoSEQ multiplex PCR. The sample has about 150,000 clones; around 70% are singletons. The chain joins TRBV30 to TRBJ2-2, with D possibly matching TRBD1 (6 bases). The sample comprised PBMCs. This TCR was sampled from a man between 25 and 39 years old in good health and CMV-seronegative. CDR3 DNA sequence: TGTGCCTGGAGTACCCCGACAGGAACGAACACCGGGGAGCTGTTTTTT. Translating it yields CAWSTPTGTNTGELFF.